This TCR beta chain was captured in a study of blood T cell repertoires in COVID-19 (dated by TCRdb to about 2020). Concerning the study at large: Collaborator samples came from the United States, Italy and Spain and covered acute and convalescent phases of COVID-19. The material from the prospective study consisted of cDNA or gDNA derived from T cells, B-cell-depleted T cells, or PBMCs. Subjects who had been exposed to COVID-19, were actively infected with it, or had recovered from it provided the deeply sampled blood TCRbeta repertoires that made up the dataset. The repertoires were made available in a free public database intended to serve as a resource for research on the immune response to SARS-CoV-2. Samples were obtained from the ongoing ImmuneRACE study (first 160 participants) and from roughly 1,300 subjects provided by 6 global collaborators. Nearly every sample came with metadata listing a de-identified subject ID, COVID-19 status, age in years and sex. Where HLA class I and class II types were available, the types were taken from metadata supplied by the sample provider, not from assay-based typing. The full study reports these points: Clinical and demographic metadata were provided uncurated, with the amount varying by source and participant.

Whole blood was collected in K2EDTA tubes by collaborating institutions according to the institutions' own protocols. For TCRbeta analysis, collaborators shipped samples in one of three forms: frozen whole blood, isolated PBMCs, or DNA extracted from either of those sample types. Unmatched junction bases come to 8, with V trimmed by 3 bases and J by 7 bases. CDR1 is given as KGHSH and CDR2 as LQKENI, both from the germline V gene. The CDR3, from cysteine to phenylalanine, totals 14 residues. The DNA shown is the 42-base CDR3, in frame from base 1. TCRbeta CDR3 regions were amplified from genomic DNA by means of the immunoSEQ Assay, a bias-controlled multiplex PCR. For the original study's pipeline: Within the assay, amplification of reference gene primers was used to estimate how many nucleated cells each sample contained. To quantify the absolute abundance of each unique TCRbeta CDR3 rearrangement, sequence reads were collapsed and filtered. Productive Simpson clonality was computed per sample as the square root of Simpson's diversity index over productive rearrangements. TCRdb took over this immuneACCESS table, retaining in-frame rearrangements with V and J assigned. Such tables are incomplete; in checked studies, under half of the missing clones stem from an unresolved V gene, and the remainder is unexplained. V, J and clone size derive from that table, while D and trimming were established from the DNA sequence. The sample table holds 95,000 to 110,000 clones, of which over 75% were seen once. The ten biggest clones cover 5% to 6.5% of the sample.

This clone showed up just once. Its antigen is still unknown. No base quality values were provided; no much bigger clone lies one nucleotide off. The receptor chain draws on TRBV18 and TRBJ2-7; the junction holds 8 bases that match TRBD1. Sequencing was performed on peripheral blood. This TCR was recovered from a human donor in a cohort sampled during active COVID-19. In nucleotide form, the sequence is TGTGCCAGCTCACCCCGACAGGGGACTGCGGAGCAGTACTTC. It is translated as CASSPRQGTAEQYF.